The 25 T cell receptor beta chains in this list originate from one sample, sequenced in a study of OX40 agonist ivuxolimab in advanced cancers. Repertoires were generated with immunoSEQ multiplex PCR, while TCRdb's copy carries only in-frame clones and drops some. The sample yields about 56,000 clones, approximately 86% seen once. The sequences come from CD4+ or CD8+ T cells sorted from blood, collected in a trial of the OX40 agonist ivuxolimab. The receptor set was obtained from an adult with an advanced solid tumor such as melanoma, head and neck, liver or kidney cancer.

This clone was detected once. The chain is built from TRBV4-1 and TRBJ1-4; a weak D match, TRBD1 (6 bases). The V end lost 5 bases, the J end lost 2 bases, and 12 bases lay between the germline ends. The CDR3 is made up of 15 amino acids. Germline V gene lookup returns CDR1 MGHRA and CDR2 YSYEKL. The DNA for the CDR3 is TGCGCCAGCAGCGAACAGGGTCTCACTAATGAAAAACTGTTTTTT. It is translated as CASSEQGLTNEKLFF.

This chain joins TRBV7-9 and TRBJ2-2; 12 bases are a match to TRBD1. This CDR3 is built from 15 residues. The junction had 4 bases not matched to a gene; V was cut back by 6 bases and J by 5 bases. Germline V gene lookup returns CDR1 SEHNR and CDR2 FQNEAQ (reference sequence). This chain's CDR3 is CASRQGQGATGELFF. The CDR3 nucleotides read TGTGCCAGCAGGCAGGGACAGGGGGCGACCGGGGAGCTGTTTTTT.

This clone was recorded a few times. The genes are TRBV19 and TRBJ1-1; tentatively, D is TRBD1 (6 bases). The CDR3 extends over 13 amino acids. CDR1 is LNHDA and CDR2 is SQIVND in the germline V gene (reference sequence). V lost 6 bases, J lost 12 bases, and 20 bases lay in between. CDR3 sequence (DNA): TGTGCCAGTAGAATCGGTGAAGGGGGACTAACTTTCTTT. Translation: CASRIGEGGLTFF. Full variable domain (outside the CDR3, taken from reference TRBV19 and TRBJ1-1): DGGITQSPKYLFRKEGQNVTLSCEQNLNHDAMYWYRQDPGQGLRLIYYSQIVNDFQKGDIAEGYSVSREKKESFPLTVTSAQKNPTAFYLCASRIGEGGLTFFGQGTRLTVV.

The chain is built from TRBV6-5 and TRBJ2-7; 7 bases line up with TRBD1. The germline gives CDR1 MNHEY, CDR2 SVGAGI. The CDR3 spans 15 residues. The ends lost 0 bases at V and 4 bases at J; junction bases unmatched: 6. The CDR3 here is CASSYSNRGIYEQYF. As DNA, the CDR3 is TGTGCCAGCAGTTACTCGAACAGGGGCATTTACGAGCAGTACTTC.

In DNA form, the CDR3 reads TGTGCCAGCAGCCCCTGGGGGGGCGAAACGCCTCCCCTCCACTTT. This codes for CASSPWGGETPPLHF. The chain carries TRBV11-2 and TRBJ1-6; the D gene is possibly TRBD1 (6 bases). The CDR3 loop spans 15 amino acids. CDR1 is SGHAT, CDR2 FQNNGV, per germline. V dropped 5 bases and J dropped 13 bases, with 21 bases sitting between them.

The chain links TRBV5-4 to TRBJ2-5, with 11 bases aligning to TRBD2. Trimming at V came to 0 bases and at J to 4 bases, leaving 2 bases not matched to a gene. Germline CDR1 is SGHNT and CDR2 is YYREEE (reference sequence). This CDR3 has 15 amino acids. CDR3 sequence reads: CASSLALAGGETQYF. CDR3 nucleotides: TGTGCCAGCAGCTTGGCGCTAGCGGGAGGAGAGACCCAGTACTTC.

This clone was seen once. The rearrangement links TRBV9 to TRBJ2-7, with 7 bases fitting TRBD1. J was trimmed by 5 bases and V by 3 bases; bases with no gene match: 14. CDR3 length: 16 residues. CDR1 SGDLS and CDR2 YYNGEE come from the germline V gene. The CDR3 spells CASSGNRAGGINEQYF. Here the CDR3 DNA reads TGTGCCAGCAGCGGGAACCGGGCAGGGGGAATTAACGAGCAGTACTTC.

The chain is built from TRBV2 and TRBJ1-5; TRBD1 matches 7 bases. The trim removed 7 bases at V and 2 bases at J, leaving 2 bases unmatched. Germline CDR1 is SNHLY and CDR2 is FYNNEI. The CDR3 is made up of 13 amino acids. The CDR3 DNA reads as TGTGCCAGCAATGGACAGGGCAATCAGCCCCAGCATTTT. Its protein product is CASNGQGNQPQHF.

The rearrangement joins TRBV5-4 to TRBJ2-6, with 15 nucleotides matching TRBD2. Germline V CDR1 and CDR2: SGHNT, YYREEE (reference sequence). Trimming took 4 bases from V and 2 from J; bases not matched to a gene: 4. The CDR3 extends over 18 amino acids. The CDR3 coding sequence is TGTGCCAGCAGCCCCGGACTAGCGGGAGGGCCTGGGGCCAACGTCCTGACTTTC. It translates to CASSPGLAGGPGANVLTF.

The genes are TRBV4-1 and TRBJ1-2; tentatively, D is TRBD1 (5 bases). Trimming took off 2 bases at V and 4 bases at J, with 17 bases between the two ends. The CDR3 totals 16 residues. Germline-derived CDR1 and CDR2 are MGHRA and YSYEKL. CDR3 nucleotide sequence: TGCGCCAGCAGCCAATTTGGGACCCCAGGCAGCTATGGCTACACCTTC. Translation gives CASSQFGTPGSYGYTF.

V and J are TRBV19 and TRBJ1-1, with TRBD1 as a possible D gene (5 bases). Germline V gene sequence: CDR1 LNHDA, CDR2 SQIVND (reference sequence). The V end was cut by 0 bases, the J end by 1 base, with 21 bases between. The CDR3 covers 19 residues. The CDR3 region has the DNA TGTGCCAGTAGTATAGAAGCGTTCGGCAGGGCCGACCGGAACACTGAAGCTTTCTTT. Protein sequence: CASSIEAFGRADRNTEAFF.

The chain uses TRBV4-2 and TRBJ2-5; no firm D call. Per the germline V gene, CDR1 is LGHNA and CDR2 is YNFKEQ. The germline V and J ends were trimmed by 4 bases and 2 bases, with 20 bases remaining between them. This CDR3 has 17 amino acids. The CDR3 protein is CASSLGLGASRQETQYF. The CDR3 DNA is TGTGCCAGCAGCCTCGGCCTCGGAGCTAGTCGTCAAGAGACCCAGTACTTC.

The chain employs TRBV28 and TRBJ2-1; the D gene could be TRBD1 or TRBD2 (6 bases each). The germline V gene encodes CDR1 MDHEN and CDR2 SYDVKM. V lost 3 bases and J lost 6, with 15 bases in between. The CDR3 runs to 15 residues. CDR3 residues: CASSLSRGPFNEQFF. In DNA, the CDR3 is TGTGCCAGCAGTTTGAGCCGGGGGCCCTTCAATGAGCAGTTCTTC.

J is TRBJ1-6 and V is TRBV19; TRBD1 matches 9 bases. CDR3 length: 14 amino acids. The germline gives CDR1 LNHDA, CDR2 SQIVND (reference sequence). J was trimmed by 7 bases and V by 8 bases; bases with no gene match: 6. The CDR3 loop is CASGTGRPNSPLHF. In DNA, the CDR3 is TGTGCCAGTGGGACAGGGAGGCCCAATTCACCCCTCCACTTT.

The CDR3 loop reads CASSQGDGSQPQHF. The CDR3 DNA reads as TGTGCCAGCAGCCAGGGGGACGGCTCTCAGCCCCAGCATTTT. The V and J genes are TRBV6-5 and TRBJ1-5; 7 bases fit TRBD1. Germline CDR1 MNHEY, CDR2 SVGAGI. The CDR3 is 14 residues long. The V gene end was trimmed by 6 bases and the J gene end by 6 bases; junction bases not matched to a gene: 8.

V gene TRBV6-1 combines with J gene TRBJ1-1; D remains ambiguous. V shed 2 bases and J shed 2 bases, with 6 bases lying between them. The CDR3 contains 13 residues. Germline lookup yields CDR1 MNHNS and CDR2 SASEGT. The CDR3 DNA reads TGTGCCAGCAGTGAAACGGGCAACACTGAAGCTTTCTTT. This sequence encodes CASSETGNTEAFF.

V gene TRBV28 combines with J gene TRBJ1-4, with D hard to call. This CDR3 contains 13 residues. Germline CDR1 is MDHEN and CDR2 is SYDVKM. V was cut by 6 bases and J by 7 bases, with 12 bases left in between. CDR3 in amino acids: CASSSVNFEKLFF. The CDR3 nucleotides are TGTGCCAGCAGCTCCGTGAACTTTGAAAAACTGTTTTTT.

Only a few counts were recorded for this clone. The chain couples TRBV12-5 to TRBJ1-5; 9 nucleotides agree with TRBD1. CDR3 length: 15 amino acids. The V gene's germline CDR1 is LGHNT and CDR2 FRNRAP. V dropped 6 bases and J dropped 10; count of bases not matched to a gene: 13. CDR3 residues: CASGRGTGTVSPQHF. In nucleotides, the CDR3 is TGTGCTAGTGGCCGTGGGACAGGGACTGTCAGCCCCCAGCATTTT.

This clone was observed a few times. The CDR3 bases are TGTGCCAGCAGTTTGAGTATCGGCTACAATGAGCAGTTCTTC. This translates into CASSLSIGYNEQFF. The J gene is TRBJ2-1, the V gene TRBV28; D remains ambiguous. V shed 3 bases and J shed 3 bases, with 9 bases lying between them. Germline CDR1 and CDR2: MDHEN and SYDVKM. The CDR3 sequence is 14 residues long.

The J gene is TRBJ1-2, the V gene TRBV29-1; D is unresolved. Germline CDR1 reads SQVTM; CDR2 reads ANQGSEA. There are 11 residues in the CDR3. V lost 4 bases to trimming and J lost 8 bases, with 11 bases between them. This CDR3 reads CSVVRESGYTF. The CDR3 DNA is TGCAGCGTTGTTCGCGAGAGCGGCTACACCTTC.

CDR3: CASSSGFDAPAPGYTF. CDR3 bases: TGTGCCAGCAGCTCCGGCTTTGACGCCCCTGCGCCCGGCTACACCTTC. This chain links TRBV7-2 with TRBJ1-2; D call uncertain. Germline values: CDR1 SGHTA, CDR2 FQGNSA. The length of the CDR3 is 16 residues. V was cut by 4 bases and J by 8 bases, with 23 bases left in between.

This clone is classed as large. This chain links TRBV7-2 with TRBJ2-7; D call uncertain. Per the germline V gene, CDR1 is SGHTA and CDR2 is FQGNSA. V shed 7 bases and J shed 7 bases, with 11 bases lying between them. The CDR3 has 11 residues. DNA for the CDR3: TGTGCCAGCACCCTCCTCGGTGAGCAGTACTTC. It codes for CASTLLGEQYF.

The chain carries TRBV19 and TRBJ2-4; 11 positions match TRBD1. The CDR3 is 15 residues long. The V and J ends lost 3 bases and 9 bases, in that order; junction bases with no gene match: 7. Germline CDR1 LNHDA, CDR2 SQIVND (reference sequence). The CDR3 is CASSMYGQGAFIQYF. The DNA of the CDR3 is TGTGCCAGTAGTATGTATGGACAGGGGGCTTTCATTCAGTACTTC.

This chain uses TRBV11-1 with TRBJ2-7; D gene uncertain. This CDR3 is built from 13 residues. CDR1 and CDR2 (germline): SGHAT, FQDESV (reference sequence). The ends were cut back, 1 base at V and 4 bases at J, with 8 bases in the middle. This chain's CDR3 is CASSLGGKYEQYF. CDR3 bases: TGTGCCAGCAGCTTAGGGGGAAAATACGAGCAGTACTTC. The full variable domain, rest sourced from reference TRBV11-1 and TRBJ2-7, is EAEVAQSPRYKITEKSQAVAFWCDPISGHATLYWYRQILGQGPELLVQFQDESVVDDSQLPKDRFSAERLKGVDSTLKIQPAELGDSAMYLCASSLGGKYEQYFGPGTRLTVT.

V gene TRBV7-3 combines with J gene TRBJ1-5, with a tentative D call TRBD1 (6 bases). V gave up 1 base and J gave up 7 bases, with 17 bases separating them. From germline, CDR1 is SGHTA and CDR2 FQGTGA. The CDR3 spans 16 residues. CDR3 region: CASSLIGTGAEQPQHF. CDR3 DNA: TGTGCCAGCAGCTTAATTGGTACGGGGGCAGAGCAGCCCCAGCATTTT. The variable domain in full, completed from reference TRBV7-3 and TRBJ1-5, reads GAGVSQTPSNKVTEKGKYVELRCDPISGHTALYWYRQSLGQGPEFLIYFQGTGAADDSGLPNDRFFAVRPEGSVSTLKIQRTERGDSAVYLCASSLIGTGAEQPQHFGDGTRLSIL.